This TCR beta chain is from a study of Tregs in tolerant kidney transplant recipients. Study-level results: Biological reproducibility was not directly addressed, but technical replication error appeared minimal. Expanding Tregs on activated donor B cells appeared to best identify donor-specific TCRbeta clones.

Clones were sequenced by immunoSEQ multiplex PCR, and TCRdb holds only the in-frame ones, with some missing. The data hold about 240,000 clones, with roughly 84% observed a single time. Germline V CDR1 and CDR2: GTSNPN, SVGIG (reference sequence). The V end was cut by 2 bases, the J end by 1 base, with 9 bases between. This CDR3 is 14 amino acids long. About this clone: Its antigen is undetermined.

CD4+CD25+CD127- Tregs, CD4+CD25- non-Tregs, CD4 and CD8 cells were sorted. V is TRBV30 and J is TRBJ1-5; D not resolved. This clonotype originated in a human donor in good health. Sequencing was performed on CD4+ T cells from blood. The CDR3 reads CAWSQVLSNQPQHF. The CDR3 DNA sequence: TGTGCCTGGAGTCAGGTACTAAGCAATCAGCCCCAGCATTTT.